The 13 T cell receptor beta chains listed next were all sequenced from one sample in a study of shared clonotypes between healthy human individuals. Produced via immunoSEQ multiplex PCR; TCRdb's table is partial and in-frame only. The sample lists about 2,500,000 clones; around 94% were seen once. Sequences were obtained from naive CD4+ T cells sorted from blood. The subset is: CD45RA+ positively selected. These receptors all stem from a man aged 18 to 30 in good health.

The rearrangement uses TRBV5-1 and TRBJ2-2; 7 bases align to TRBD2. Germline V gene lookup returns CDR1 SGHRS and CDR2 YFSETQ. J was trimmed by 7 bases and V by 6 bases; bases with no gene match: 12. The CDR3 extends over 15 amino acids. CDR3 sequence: CASNPSGASGGELFF. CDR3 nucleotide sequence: TGCGCCAGCAATCCGAGCGGGGCTTCAGGCGGGGAGCTGTTTTTT. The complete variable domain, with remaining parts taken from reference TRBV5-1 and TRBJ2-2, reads KAGVTQTPRYLIKTRGQQVTLSCSPISGHRSVSWYQQTPGQGLQFLFEYFSETQRNKGNFPGRFSGRQFSNSRSEMNVSTLELGDSALYLCASNPSGASGGELFFGEGSRLTVL.

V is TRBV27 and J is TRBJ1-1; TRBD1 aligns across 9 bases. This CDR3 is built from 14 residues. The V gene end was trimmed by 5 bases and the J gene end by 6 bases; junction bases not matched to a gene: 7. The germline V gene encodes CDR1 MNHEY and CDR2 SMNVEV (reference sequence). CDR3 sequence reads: CASSPRQGGAEAFF. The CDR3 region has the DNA TGTGCCAGCAGTCCAAGACAGGGGGGTGCTGAAGCTTTCTTT.

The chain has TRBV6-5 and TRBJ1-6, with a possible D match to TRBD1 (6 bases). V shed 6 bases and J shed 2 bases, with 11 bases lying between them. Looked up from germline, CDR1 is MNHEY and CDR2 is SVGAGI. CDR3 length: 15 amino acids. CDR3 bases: TGTGCCAGCAGGAGACAGGCTCCCTATAATTCACCCCTCCACTTT. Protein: CASRRQAPYNSPLHF.

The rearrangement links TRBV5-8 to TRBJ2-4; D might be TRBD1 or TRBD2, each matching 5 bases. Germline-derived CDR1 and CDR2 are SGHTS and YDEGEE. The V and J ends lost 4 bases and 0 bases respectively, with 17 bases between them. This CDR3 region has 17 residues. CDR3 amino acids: CASSLTGTVLAKNIQYF. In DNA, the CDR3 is TGTGCCAGCAGCCTCACCGGGACGGTACTAGCCAAAAACATTCAGTACTTC.

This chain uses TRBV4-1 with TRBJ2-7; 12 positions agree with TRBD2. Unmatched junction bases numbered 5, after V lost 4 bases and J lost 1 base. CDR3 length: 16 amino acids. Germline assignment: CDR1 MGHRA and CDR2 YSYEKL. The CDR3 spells CASSRVTSGGSYEQYF. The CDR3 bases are TGCGCCAGCAGCCGGGTGACTAGCGGGGGATCCTACGAGCAGTACTTC.

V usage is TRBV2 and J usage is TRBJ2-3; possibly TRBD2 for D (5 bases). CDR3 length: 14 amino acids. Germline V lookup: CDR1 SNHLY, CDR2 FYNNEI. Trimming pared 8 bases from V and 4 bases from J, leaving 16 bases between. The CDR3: CASAGLAIADTQYF. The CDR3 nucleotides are TGTGCCAGCGCCGGACTCGCGATCGCAGATACGCAGTATTTT.

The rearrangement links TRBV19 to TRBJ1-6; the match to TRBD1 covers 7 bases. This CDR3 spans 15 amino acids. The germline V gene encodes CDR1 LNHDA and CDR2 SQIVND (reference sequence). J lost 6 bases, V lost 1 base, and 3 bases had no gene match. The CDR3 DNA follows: TGTGCCAGTAGTATAGGGGACAGAATTAATTCACCCCTCCACTTT. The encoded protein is CASSIGDRINSPLHF.

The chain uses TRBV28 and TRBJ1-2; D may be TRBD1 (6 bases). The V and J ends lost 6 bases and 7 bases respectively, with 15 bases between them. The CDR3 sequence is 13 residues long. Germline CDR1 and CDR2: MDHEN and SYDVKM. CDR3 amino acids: CASRFPTGFGYTF. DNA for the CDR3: TGTGCCAGCAGGTTCCCGACAGGATTTGGCTACACCTTC.

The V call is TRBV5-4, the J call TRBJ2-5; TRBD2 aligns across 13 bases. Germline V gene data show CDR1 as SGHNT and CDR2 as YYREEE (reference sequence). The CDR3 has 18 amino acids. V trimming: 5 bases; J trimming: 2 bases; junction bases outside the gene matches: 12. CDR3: CASRAGLAGASRQETQYF. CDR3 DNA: TGTGCCAGCAGAGCCGGACTAGCGGGGGCCTCGAGGCAAGAGACCCAGTACTTC.

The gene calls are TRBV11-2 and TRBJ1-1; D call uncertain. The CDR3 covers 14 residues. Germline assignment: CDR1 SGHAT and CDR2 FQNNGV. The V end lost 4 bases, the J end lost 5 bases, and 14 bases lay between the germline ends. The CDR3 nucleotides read TGTGCCAGCAGCTCTGAACGGGGTGGGACTGAAGCTTTCTTT. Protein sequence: CASSSERGGTEAFF.

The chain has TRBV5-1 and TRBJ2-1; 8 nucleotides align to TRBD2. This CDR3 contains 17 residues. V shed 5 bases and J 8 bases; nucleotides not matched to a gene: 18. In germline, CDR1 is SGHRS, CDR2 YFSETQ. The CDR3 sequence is CASSAIAGHFTADEQFF. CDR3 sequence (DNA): TGCGCCAGCAGTGCCATAGCGGGGCACTTTACGGCGGATGAGCAGTTCTTC.

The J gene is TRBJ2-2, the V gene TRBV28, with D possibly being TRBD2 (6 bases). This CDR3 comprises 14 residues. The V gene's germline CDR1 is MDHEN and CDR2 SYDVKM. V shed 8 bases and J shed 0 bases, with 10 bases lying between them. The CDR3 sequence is CASSGTPNTGELFF. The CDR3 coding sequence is TGTGCCAGCTCCGGGACTCCGAACACCGGGGAGCTGTTTTTT.

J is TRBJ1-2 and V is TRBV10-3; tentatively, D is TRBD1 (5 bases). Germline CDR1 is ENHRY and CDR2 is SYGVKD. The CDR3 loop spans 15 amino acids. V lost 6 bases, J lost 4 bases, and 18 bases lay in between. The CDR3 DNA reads TGTGCCATCAGCCCGGGACTGATACTTGGCTATGGCTACACCTTC. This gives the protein CAISPGLILGYGYTF.